The 10 T cell receptor beta chains below were found in one sample sequenced in a study of blood T cell repertoires in COVID-19. Profiled with immunoSEQ multiplex PCR; TCRdb holds only in-frame clones, not every one. The sample lists a few hundred thousand clones, just under 90% seen once, with under 3.5% in the top ten. The sample consisted of PBMCs or T cells enriched from blood (not recorded which). These receptors came from a woman aged 50 to 60 who had been exposed to COVID-19.

The chain couples TRBV5-5 to TRBJ1-1; D is uncertain. The ends were cut back, 2 bases at V and 3 bases at J, with 14 bases in the middle. The CDR3 loop spans 15 amino acids. Germline CDR1 and CDR2: SGHKS and YYEKEE (reference sequence). CDR3 DNA: TGTGCCAGCAGCTTAACCTTGGGAGACGACACTGAAGCTTTCTTT. This codes for CASSLTLGDDTEAFF.

J is TRBJ2-3 and V is TRBV11-2; a weak D match, TRBD2 (5 bases). The V end was cut by 3 bases, the J end by 2 bases, with 12 bases between. The CDR3 contains 15 residues. Germline V CDR1 and CDR2: SGHAT, FQNNGV. CDR3 DNA sequence: TGTGCCAGCAGCTTGGAGGCGGCCTTCACAGATACGCAGTATTTT. Translated: CASSLEAAFTDTQYF.

The CDR3 DNA is TGTGCCAGCAGCTTCGGGGGGCGACTGTACTTC. Its protein product is CASSFGGRLYF. The chain uses TRBV3-1 (or the pseudogene TRBV3-2) and TRBJ2-4; D might be TRBD2 (7 bases). Deletions cut 5 bases from V and 15 bases from J, with 14 bases between. Per the germline V gene, CDR1 is LGHDT and CDR2 is YNNKEL (reference sequence). The CDR3 has 11 residues.

The chain carries TRBV19 and TRBJ2-7; maybe TRBD2 (5 bases). Between the trimmed V and J ends, which lost 8 bases and 4 bases, there was a span of 9 bases. This CDR3 is 11 amino acids long. Germline V lookup: CDR1 LNHDA, CDR2 SQIVND (reference sequence). The CDR3, as DNA: TGTGCCAGTGGGAGCGCATACGAGCAGTACTTC. This gives the protein CASGSAYEQYF.

The chain joins TRBV30 to TRBJ1-2; TRBD1 agrees at 7 bases. The CDR3 sequence is 14 residues long. The germline CDR1 and CDR2 sequences are GTSNPN and SVGIG (reference sequence). V lost 7 bases and J lost 5; bases outside the gene matches: 13. This chain's CDR3 is CASRAPRGKYGYTF. In nucleotides, the CDR3 is TGTGCCTCCCGAGCCCCCAGGGGGAAGTATGGCTACACCTTC.

The rearrangement uses TRBV5-5 and TRBJ2-7; 13 nucleotides line up with TRBD2. The length of the CDR3 is 14 residues. V was pared by 10 bases and J by 3 bases, with 7 bases of the junction left unmatched. Germline CDR1 is SGHKS and CDR2 is YYEKEE (reference sequence). Here the CDR3 reads CAGLGTSGDYEQYF. The CDR3 bases are TGTGCCGGCCTGGGGACTAGCGGGGACTACGAGCAGTACTTC.

The CDR3 DNA reads as TGTGCCAGCAGCGAGGGACAGGGATTCTACGAGCAGTACTTC. This translates into CASSEGQGFYEQYF. The V and J genes are TRBV5-4 and TRBJ2-7, with 9 nucleotides matching TRBD1. This CDR3 region has 14 residues. CDR1 and CDR2 (germline): SGHNT, YYREEE (reference sequence). V lost 4 bases and J lost 3; bases outside the gene matches: 5.

The chain links TRBV19 to TRBJ1-2, with D possibly matching TRBD1 (5 bases). The CDR3 is 13 residues long. Germline CDR1 LNHDA, CDR2 SQIVND (reference sequence). Trimming left V 3 bases short and J 4 bases short, with 9 bases between. The CDR3 region has the DNA TGTGCCAGTAGTATGCCGGGACTCTATGGCTACACCTTC. It yields the protein CASSMPGLYGYTF.

The chain couples TRBV11-3 to TRBJ1-5, with D uncertain. V was pared by 0 bases and J by 0 bases, with 9 bases between. The CDR3 spans 16 residues. Germline CDR1 reads SGHNT; CDR2 reads YENEEA. Here the CDR3 reads CASSLERVYSNQPQHF. CDR3 DNA sequence: TGTGCCAGCAGCTTAGAGAGGGTTTATAGCAATCAGCCCCAGCATTTT.

The J gene is TRBJ2-7, the V gene TRBV3-1 (or the pseudogene TRBV3-2), with 9 bases identical to TRBD1. The CDR3 is 19 residues long. Trimming at V came to 1 base and at J to 7 bases, leaving 20 bases not matched to a gene. Germline CDR1 and CDR2: LGHDT and YNNKEL (reference sequence). The CDR3 sequence is CASSQVLSVGTGMLSEQYF. In DNA form, the CDR3 reads TGTGCCAGCAGCCAAGTATTGAGTGTAGGGACAGGGATGCTGTCGGAGCAGTACTTC.